The 13 T cell receptor beta chains below come from one sample, sequenced in a study of long-term antiretroviral therapy in people with HIV. The immunoSEQ assay was v3.0, run at survey level. Sequenced by immunoSEQ multiplex PCR; TCRdb stores in-frame clones only, minus some. This sample has about 19,000 clones, with 86% found just once. Sequencing was performed on unsorted PBMCs, taken 0.5 years after starting antiretroviral therapy. These receptors were obtained from a man aged 35-49 years with HIV.

Concerning this clone: Other DNA sequences in this specimen translate into the identical CDR3. The chain is built from TRBV9 and TRBJ2-2, with D unresolved. Germline V gene sequence: CDR1 SGDLS, CDR2 YYNGEE. The germline V and J ends were trimmed by 2 bases and 8 bases, with 10 bases remaining between them. The CDR3 spans 13 residues. CDR3 sequence reads: CASSVRLGGELFF. The CDR3 region has the DNA TGTGCCAGCAGCGTTCGCTTGGGTGGGGAGCTGTTTTTT.

This chain joins TRBV12-5 and TRBJ2-5, with D uncertain. Germline CDR1 and CDR2: LGHNT and FRNRAP. This CDR3 has 11 amino acids. The V end was cut by 1 base, the J end by 4 bases, with 1 base between. The CDR3 nucleotides read TGTGCTAGTGGTTTGGGAGAGACCCAGTACTTC. Its translation: CASGLGETQYF.

The V call is TRBV2, the J call TRBJ2-1; 7 bases are shared with TRBD2. CDR3 length equals 15 residues. The germline gives CDR1 SNHLY, CDR2 FYNNEI. V lost 8 bases and J lost 5; bases outside the gene matches: 12. CDR3 bases: TGTGCCAGCTCCGCCGGGCGGGGGAATAACAATGAGCAGTTCTTC. It yields the protein CASSAGRGNNNEQFF. The full variable domain, completed using reference TRBV2 and TRBJ2-1, is EPEVTQTPSHQVTQMGQEVILRCVPISNHLYFYWYRQILGQKVEFLVSFYNNEISEKSEIFDDQFSVERPDGSNFTLKIRSTKLEDSAMYFCASSAGRGNNNEQFFGPGTRLTVL.

V is TRBV15 and J is TRBJ2-2, with D perhaps TRBD1 (5 bases). The CDR3 runs to 16 residues. V was trimmed by 3 bases and J by 3 bases, leaving 14 bases between them. Germline CDR1 is LNHNV and CDR2 is YYDKDF (reference sequence). CDR3 residues: CATSSLHQGYTGELFF. The CDR3 DNA reads as TGTGCCACCAGCAGCTTACATCAGGGATACACCGGGGAGCTGTTTTTT.

This clone showed up just a few times. The chain couples TRBV6-4 to TRBJ1-1, with TRBD1 as a possible D gene (6 bases). The CDR3 runs 17 residues. Deletions cut 2 bases from V and 4 bases from J, with 20 bases between. The germline V gene encodes CDR1 MRHNA and CDR2 SNTAGT. CDR3 amino acids: CASSDGDRRGSGTEAFF. CDR3 coding DNA: TGTGCCAGCAGTGACGGGGATCGCAGGGGATCGGGCACTGAAGCTTTCTTT.

This clone was seen a few times. The chain links TRBV6-1 to TRBJ2-2; the D gene could be TRBD1 or TRBD2 (6 bases each). Germline V lookup: CDR1 MNHNS, CDR2 SASEGT. The CDR3 is 16 amino acids. Trimming took off 4 bases at V and 3 bases at J, with 15 bases between the two ends. CDR3 coding DNA: TGTGCCAGCAGTGGGCCACGGGGGCGTTACACCGGGGAGCTGTTTTTT. It codes for CASSGPRGRYTGELFF.

CDR3 in amino acids: CASTPLALQYF. The CDR3 region has the DNA TGTGCCAGCACCCCACTAGCGCTGCAGTACTTC. The chain uses TRBV7-9 and TRBJ2-7; 7 positions match TRBD2. Looked up from germline, CDR1 is SEHNR and CDR2 is FQNEAQ (reference sequence). This CDR3 region has 11 residues. With 7 bases clipped from V and 9 bases from J, the junction kept 6 bases outside the gene matches.

The V call is TRBV19, the J call TRBJ2-7; D tentatively reads TRBD1 or TRBD2 (6 bases each). CDR1 is LNHDA and CDR2 is SQIVND in the germline V gene (reference sequence). The V end was cut by 2 bases, the J end by 5 bases, with 13 bases between. CDR3 length equals 14 residues. The CDR3 sequence: CASSIIAGGDEQYF. The CDR3 DNA reads TGTGCCAGTAGTATAATTGCCGGGGGCGACGAGCAGTACTTC.

This clone was detected once. The CDR3 bases are TGCGCCAGCAGCTTGACTGCAGGGGGGGGGACGTCTAATTCACCCCTCCACTTT. It encodes CASSLTAGGGTSNSPLHF. The chain employs TRBV5-1 and TRBJ1-6, with 7 nucleotides matching TRBD1. V shed 1 base and J 6 bases; nucleotides not matched to a gene: 13. Germline CDR1 is SGHRS and CDR2 is YFSETQ. CDR3 size: 18 residues.

CDR3 in amino acids: CASSVGISGETQYF. DNA for the CDR3: TGTGCCAGCAGCGTAGGGATTAGTGGAGAGACCCAGTACTTC. J is TRBJ2-5 and V is TRBV9; D gene unclear. Trimming left V 0 bases short and J 4 bases short, with 10 bases between. In germline, CDR1 is SGDLS, CDR2 YYNGEE. The CDR3 sequence is 14 residues long. The complete variable domain, with remaining parts taken from reference TRBV9 and TRBJ2-5, reads DSGVTQTPKHLITATGQRVTLRCSPRSGDLSVYWYQQSLDQGLQFLIQYYNGEERAKGNILERFSAQQFPDLHSELNLSSLELGDSALYFCASSVGISGETQYFGPGTRLLVL.

The rearrangement joins TRBV7-9 to TRBJ1-1; weak D call: TRBD1 (5 bases). Germline V gene lookup returns CDR1 SEHNR and CDR2 FQNEAQ (reference sequence). This CDR3 is built from 12 residues. The V and J ends lost 0 bases and 9 bases respectively, with 8 bases between them. This CDR3 is CASSLAPGQAFF. CDR3 nucleotides: TGTGCCAGCAGCTTAGCCCCGGGACAAGCTTTCTTT.

This sequence joins TRBV23-1 and TRBJ2-3, with 7 bases identical to TRBD1. TRBV23-1 belongs to the ORF category, with a function that is uncertain. Trimming took 5 bases from V and 3 from J; bases not matched to a gene: 5. The CDR3 has 14 residues. Written as DNA, the CDR3 is TGCGCCAGCAGTAGGGGCAGGGGGACAGATACGCAGTATTTT. This encodes CASSRGRGTDTQYF.

J is TRBJ2-3 and V is TRBV29-1; tentative D call: TRBD2 (5 bases). V was pared by 2 bases and J by 3 bases, with 15 bases between. The length of the CDR3 is 15 residues. In germline, CDR1 is SQVTM, CDR2 ANQGSEA. CDR3 DNA sequence: TGCAGCGTTGAATTTGGCGGGCAGTTTACAGATACGCAGTATTTT. This sequence encodes CSVEFGGQFTDTQYF.